This T cell receptor (beta chain) was identified during a study of human T cells and chemical hapten exposure. Study information: A mostly female patient group had alopecia areata, totalis or universalis.

Time point indicated: pre-sensitization, week 0. As to treatment: therapeutic diphenylcyclopropenone sensitization with weekly scalp DPC. Unseparated into fractions, whole blood served as the source from which total RNA was extracted. TCRdb passed the RACE reads through MiXCR, listing each CDR3 protein once. There are tens of thousands of distinct CDR3 sequences in the sample; about 7.6% occur only once, and around 1.4% lies in the top ten. Germline V gene data show CDR1 as LGHDT and CDR2 as YNNKEL (reference sequence). V was trimmed by 1 base and J by 0 bases, leaving 10 bases between them. The CDR3 covers 16 residues.

The chain has TRBV3-1 and TRBJ1-3; D ambiguous. Sequencing used whole blood, obtained in connection with sensitization to the hapten diphenylcyclopropenone (DPC). The receptor's source is a woman aged 45-65 years with alopecia areata. Some clones in this sample may be carry-over from other donors' samples. For the CDR3, the DNA is TGTGCCAGCAGCCAAGGGAGCCGACCCTCTGGAAACACCATATATTTT. This gives the protein CASSQGSRPSGNTIYF.